One and the same sample provided the 20 T cell receptor beta chains below, sequenced in a study of blood T cell repertoires in COVID-19. Profiling relied on immunoSEQ multiplex PCR, and the TCRdb table lists in-frame clones only, not all of them. The sample shows approximately 260,000 clones, 75% to 90% of them seen only once. The sample was PBMCs or T cells enriched from blood (not recorded which). Receptor source: a woman in her thirties with acute COVID-19.

This chain joins TRBV28 and TRBJ1-5; 7 nucleotides align to TRBD1. The germline CDR1 and CDR2 sequences are MDHEN and SYDVKM. With 1 base clipped from V and 2 bases from J, the junction kept 5 bases outside the gene matches. The CDR3 runs 16 residues. Here the CDR3 reads CASSLYRGFGNQPQHF. The CDR3, as DNA: TGTGCCAGCAGTTTATACAGGGGCTTTGGCAATCAGCCCCAGCATTTT.

V usage is TRBV3-1 (or the pseudogene TRBV3-2) and J usage is TRBJ2-3; D might be TRBD2 (5 bases). Trimming cost V 0 bases and J 5 bases, with 12 bases left between them. The germline gives CDR1 LGHDT, CDR2 YNNKEL (reference sequence). CDR3 length: 15 amino acids. The CDR3 here is CASSQDNRRGDTQYF. The CDR3 DNA follows: TGTGCCAGCAGCCAAGACAACCGACGGGGAGATACGCAGTATTTT.

The genes are TRBV3-1 (or the pseudogene TRBV3-2) and TRBJ2-1; a weak D match, TRBD2 (6 bases). Germline V CDR1 and CDR2: LGHDT, YNNKEL (reference sequence). Deletions cut 4 bases from V and 9 bases from J, with 16 bases between. The CDR3 contains 14 residues. CDR3 coding DNA: TGTGCCAGCAGCCCCCAACTAGCTCTCCCTGAGCAGTTCTTC. It encodes CASSPQLALPEQFF.

The chain is built from TRBV7-9 and TRBJ2-1; possible D gene TRBD2, 5 bases. This CDR3 has 15 amino acids. CDR1 is SEHNR, CDR2 FQNEAQ, per germline (reference sequence). The V gene lost 7 bases and the J gene lost 9 bases, with 22 bases spanning the gap. The CDR3 loop reads CASNQRTAPEGEQFF. In DNA form, the CDR3 reads TGTGCCAGCAACCAGCGGACGGCACCTGAGGGTGAGCAGTTCTTC.

This clone occurred once. The V call is TRBV28, the J call TRBJ1-1; unclear D gene. The V gene lost 4 bases and the J gene lost 4 bases, with 10 bases spanning the gap. Germline V gives CDR1 MDHEN, CDR2 SYDVKM. CDR3 length: 13 residues. CDR3 in amino acids: CASSSPPGTEAFF. The DNA of the CDR3 is TGTGCCAGCAGTTCCCCCCCGGGCACTGAAGCTTTCTTT.

This clone was picked up a small number of times. The CDR3 loop is CASSDPGQGLNEKLFF. As DNA, the CDR3 is TGTGCCAGCAGCGACCCCGGACAGGGACTTAATGAAAAACTGTTTTTT. The V call is TRBV9, the J call TRBJ1-4, with 8 bases identical to TRBD1. Germline assignment: CDR1 SGDLS and CDR2 YYNGEE. J lost 4 bases, V lost 3 bases, and 8 bases had no gene match. The CDR3 loop spans 16 amino acids. The whole variable domain, remainder taken from reference TRBV9 and TRBJ1-4, is DSGVTQTPKHLITATGQRVTLRCSPRSGDLSVYWYQQSLDQGLQFLIQYYNGEERAKGNILERFSAQQFPDLHSELNLSSLELGDSALYFCASSDPGQGLNEKLFFGSGTQLSVL.

Regarding this clone: This sample includes further DNA sequences coding for the same CDR3. The rearrangement uses TRBV7-3 and TRBJ2-7, with TRBD2 as a possible D gene (6 bases). Looked up from germline, CDR1 is SGHTA and CDR2 is FQGTGA. Trimming removed 2 bases at V and 4 bases at J, with 15 bases between. CDR3 length: 15 residues. The CDR3 here is CASSLSGGNSYEQYF. As DNA, the CDR3 is TGTGCCAGCAGCTTATCTGGCGGGAATTCTTACGAGCAGTACTTC. Full variable domain (rest looked up from reference TRBV7-3 and TRBJ2-7): GAGVSQTPSNKVTEKGKYVELRCDPISGHTALYWYRQSLGQGPEFLIYFQGTGAADDSGLPNDRFFAVRPEGSVSTLKIQRTERGDSAVYLCASSLSGGNSYEQYFGPGTRLTVT.

The chain uses TRBV10-1 and TRBJ2-1; 7 positions agree with TRBD1. V was pared by 8 bases and J by 8 bases, with 9 bases of the junction left unmatched. There are 13 residues in the CDR3. Germline V gene lookup returns CDR1 WNHNN and CDR2 SYGVQD (reference sequence). The CDR3 bases are TGCGCCAGCTCCTCCGGGGACAGCGATGAGCAGTTCTTC. The encoded protein is CASSSGDSDEQFF.

This chain connects TRBV7-2 to TRBJ1-3; 7 bases agree with TRBD1. Germline trimming cut 5 bases from V and 0 bases from J; bases unmatched to any gene: 4. Germline CDR1 SGHTA, CDR2 FQGNSA. The CDR3 length is 15 residues. CDR3 in amino acids: CASSPRTGSGNTIYF. In DNA, the CDR3 is TGTGCCAGCAGCCCCCGGACAGGCTCTGGAAACACCATATATTTT.

As to this clone: A much more abundant neighbour one base away suggests this may be a read error. The chain couples TRBV7-3 to TRBJ1-2; possible D gene TRBD1, 6 bases. The germline V gene encodes CDR1 SGHTA and CDR2 FQGTGA. Trimming removed 1 base from V and 6 bases from J, with 9 bases in between. The CDR3 sequence is 13 residues long. The CDR3 spells CASSLRAGDGYTF. The CDR3, as DNA: TGTGCCAGCAGCTTAAGGGCAGGGGATGGCTACACCTTC. The full variable domain, with the rest looked up from reference TRBV7-3 and TRBJ1-2, is GAGVSQTPSNKVTEKGKYVELRCDPISGHTALYWYRQSLGQGPEFLIYFQGTGAADDSGLPNDRFFAVRPEGSVSTLKIQRTERGDSAVYLCASSLRAGDGYTFGSGTRLTVV.

V is TRBV5-1 and J is TRBJ1-6; a possible D gene is TRBD1 (5 bases). Trimming cost V 0 bases and J 10 bases, with 17 bases left between them. Germline CDR1 and CDR2: SGHRS and YFSETQ. The CDR3 has 16 amino acids. The chain's CDR3 is CASSLVQGLGGSPLHF. The CDR3 coding sequence is TGCGCCAGCAGCTTGGTTCAGGGACTCGGTGGCTCACCCCTCCACTTT. Complete variable domain (other parts from reference TRBV5-1 and TRBJ1-6): KAGVTQTPRYLIKTRGQQVTLSCSPISGHRSVSWYQQTPGQGLQFLFEYFSETQRNKGNFPGRFSGRQFSNSRSEMNVSTLELGDSALYLCASSLVQGLGGSPLHFGNGTRLTVT.

The rearrangement links TRBV28 to TRBJ1-1; TRBD1 is a possible D gene (5 bases). Trimming stripped 5 bases from V and 1 base from J, with 11 bases between. Germline CDR1 is MDHEN and CDR2 is SYDVKM. There are 14 residues in the CDR3. CDR3 amino acids: CASSRDSSNTEAFF. CDR3 nucleotide sequence: TGTGCCAGCAGTCGCGACAGCTCGAACACTGAAGCTTTCTTT.

This chain connects TRBV27 to TRBJ2-3; 9 bases agree with TRBD2. Germline values: CDR1 MNHEY, CDR2 SMNVEV (reference sequence). Germline trimming cut 2 bases from V and 2 bases from J; bases unmatched to any gene: 8. This CDR3 spans 17 amino acids. The CDR3 loop reads CASSLMGGRASTDTQYF. In nucleotides, the CDR3 is TGTGCCAGCAGTTTAATGGGCGGGAGGGCCTCCACAGATACGCAGTATTTT.

J is TRBJ2-2 and V is TRBV29-1; 7 bases align to TRBD2. Germline V gene sequence: CDR1 SQVTM, CDR2 ANQGSEA. With 7 bases clipped from V and 6 bases from J, the junction kept 8 bases outside the gene matches. There are 13 residues in the CDR3. DNA of the CDR3: TGCAGCGCCCGGGACTATACGTCCGGGGAGCTGTTTTTT. Protein: CSARDYTSGELFF.

The V call is TRBV18, the J call TRBJ2-1, with TRBD1 matching 10 bases. CDR1 KGHSH and CDR2 LQKENI come from the germline V gene. V was clipped by 3 bases and J by 9 bases; unmatched bases: 5. This CDR3 spans 14 amino acids. The CDR3 loop reads CASSPGTGESEQFF. The CDR3 region has the DNA TGTGCCAGCTCACCTGGGACAGGGGAAAGTGAGCAGTTCTTC.

This chain connects TRBV9 to TRBJ1-1; D remains ambiguous. The CDR3 extends over 13 amino acids. Germline CDR1 and CDR2: SGDLS and YYNGEE. The V end lost 0 bases, the J end lost 4 bases, and 7 bases lay between the germline ends. This CDR3 reads CASSVGTTTEAFF. In DNA form, the CDR3 reads TGTGCCAGCAGCGTAGGAACAACCACTGAAGCTTTCTTT. The full variable domain, in which reference TRBV9 and TRBJ1-1 provide the parts outside the CDR3, is DSGVTQTPKHLITATGQRVTLRCSPRSGDLSVYWYQQSLDQGLQFLIQYYNGEERAKGNILERFSAQQFPDLHSELNLSSLELGDSALYFCASSVGTTTEAFFGQGTRLTVV.

In DNA form, the CDR3 reads TGTGCCAGCAGCCCCGACAGGGCTTGGAATTCACCCCTCCACTTT. Its translation is CASSPDRAWNSPLHF. The V call is TRBV7-2, the J call TRBJ1-6, with 7 bases aligning to TRBD1. J gave up 7 bases and V 5 bases, and 8 bases lay outside the gene matches. The CDR3 extends over 15 amino acids. Germline values: CDR1 SGHTA, CDR2 FQGNSA. The full variable domain, in which reference TRBV7-2 and TRBJ1-6 provide the parts outside the CDR3, is GAGVSQSPSNKVTEKGKDVELRCDPISGHTALYWYRQSLGQGLEFLIYFQGNSAPDKSGLPSDRFSAERTGGSVSTLTIQRTQQEDSAVYLCASSPDRAWNSPLHFGNGTRLTVT.

This chain links TRBV14 with TRBJ1-2; no clear D. With 1 base removed from V and 7 bases from J, the gap between germline ends came to 10 bases. Germline V gene lookup returns CDR1 SGHDN and CDR2 FVKESK. The CDR3 is made up of 13 amino acids. The CDR3 sequence: CASSQAEATGYTF. In nucleotides, the CDR3 is TGTGCCAGCAGCCAAGCGGAGGCTACTGGCTACACCTTC.

The chain employs TRBV5-1 and TRBJ2-3, with TRBD2 identical over 8 bases. Germline V CDR1 and CDR2: SGHRS, YFSETQ. The CDR3 totals 15 residues. After removal of 4 bases from V and 0 bases from J, the junction contained 4 bases not matched to a gene. CDR3 region: CASSLAGRSTDTQYF. CDR3 bases: TGCGCCAGCAGCCTAGCGGGTCGTAGCACAGATACGCAGTATTTT.

This clone has just one count. This chain joins TRBV27 and TRBJ2-3, with 9 bases fitting TRBD1. With V trimmed by 1 base and J by 3 bases, 2 bases remained unmatched. The CDR3 spans 15 residues. From germline, CDR1 is MNHEY and CDR2 SMNVEV (reference sequence). The CDR3 DNA sequence: TGTGCCAGCAGTTTATACGGACAGGGGACAGATACGCAGTATTTT. Translation gives CASSLYGQGTDTQYF.